The rows below give T cell receptor beta chains drawn from one sample of a study of neurological immune-mediated disorders. MiXCR, applied by TCRdb to the 5' RACE reads, yields one record per CDR3 protein. The sample holds under 80,000 distinct CDR3 sequences, about 9% seen once. The sequencing input was PBMCs. The receptors derive from a man aged 45-65 years in good health. Both conserved end residues are part of each CDR3.

v_call cdr3_aa
TRBV6-4 CASSARGENTGELFF
TRBV20-1 CSAKQGWGTQYF
TRBV2 CASSLLAGGGIEQFF
TRBV27 CASSFSPGGVNEQFF
TRBV7-2 CASSLERTYEQYF
TRBV3-1 CASSQSNTEAFF
TRBV3-1 CASSSQGGAADTQYF
TRBV28 CASRTGGNNYGYTF
TRBV20-1 CSASPITGARGYTF
TRBV6-6 CASREQGRGNTIYF
TRBV5-1 CASAAGDITYGYTF
TRBV27 CASKPVPGVGAYEQYF
TRBV27 CASSQTGKNSPLHF
TRBV28 CASSPRTSGRVETQYF
TRBV7-2 CASSLGSGVGQPQHF
TRBV29-1 CSVPGTSGTDTQYF